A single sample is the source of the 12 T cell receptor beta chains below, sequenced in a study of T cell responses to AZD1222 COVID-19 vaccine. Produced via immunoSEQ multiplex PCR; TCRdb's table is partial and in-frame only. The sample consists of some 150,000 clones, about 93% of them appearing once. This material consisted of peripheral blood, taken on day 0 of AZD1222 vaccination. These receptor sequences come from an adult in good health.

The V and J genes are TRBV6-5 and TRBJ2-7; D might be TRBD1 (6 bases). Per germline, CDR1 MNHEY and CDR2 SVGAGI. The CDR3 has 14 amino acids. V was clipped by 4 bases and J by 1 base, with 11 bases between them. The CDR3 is CASSWAGTSYEQYF. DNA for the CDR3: TGTGCCAGCAGTTGGGCCGGGACATCCTACGAGCAGTACTTC.

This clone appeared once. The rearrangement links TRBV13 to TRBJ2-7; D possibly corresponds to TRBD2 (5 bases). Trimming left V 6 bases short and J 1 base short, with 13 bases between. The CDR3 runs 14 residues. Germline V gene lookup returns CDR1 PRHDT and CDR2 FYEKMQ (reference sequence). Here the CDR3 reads CASSRMGASYEQYF. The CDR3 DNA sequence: TGTGCCAGCAGTCGAATGGGAGCATCCTACGAGCAGTACTTC.

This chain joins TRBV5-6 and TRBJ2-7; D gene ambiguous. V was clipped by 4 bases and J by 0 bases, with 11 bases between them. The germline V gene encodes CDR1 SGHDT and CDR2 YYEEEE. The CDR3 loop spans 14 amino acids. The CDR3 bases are TGTGCCAGCAGCCCCACTGGAGCCTCCTACGAGCAGTACTTC. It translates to CASSPTGASYEQYF.

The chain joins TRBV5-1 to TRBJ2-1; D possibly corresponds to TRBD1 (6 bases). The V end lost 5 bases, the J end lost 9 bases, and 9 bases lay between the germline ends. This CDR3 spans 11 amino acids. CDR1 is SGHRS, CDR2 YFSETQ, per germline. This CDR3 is CASRQGPEQFF. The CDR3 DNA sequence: TGCGCCAGCAGACAGGGTCCTGAGCAGTTCTTC. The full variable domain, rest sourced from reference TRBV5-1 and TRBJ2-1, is KAGVTQTPRYLIKTRGQQVTLSCSPISGHRSVSWYQQTPGQGLQFLFEYFSETQRNKGNFPGRFSGRQFSNSRSEMNVSTLELGDSALYLCASRQGPEQFFGPGTRLTVL.

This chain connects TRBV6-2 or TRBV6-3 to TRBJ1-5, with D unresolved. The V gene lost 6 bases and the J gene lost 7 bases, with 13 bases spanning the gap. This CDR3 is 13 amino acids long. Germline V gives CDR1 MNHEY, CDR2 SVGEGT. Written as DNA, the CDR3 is TGTGCCAGCAGCCAGGAAGCTAGACAGCCCCAGCATTTT. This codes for CASSQEARQPQHF.

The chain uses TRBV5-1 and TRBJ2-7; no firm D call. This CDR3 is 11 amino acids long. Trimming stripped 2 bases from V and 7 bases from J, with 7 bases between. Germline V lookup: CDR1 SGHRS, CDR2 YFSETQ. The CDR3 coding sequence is TGCGCCAGCAGCTTCGGGTGGGAGCAGTACTTC. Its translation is CASSFGWEQYF.

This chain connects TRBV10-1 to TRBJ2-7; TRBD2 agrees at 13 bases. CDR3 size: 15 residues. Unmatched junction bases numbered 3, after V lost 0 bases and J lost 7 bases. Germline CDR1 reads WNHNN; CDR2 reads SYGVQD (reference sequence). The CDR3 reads CASSESTSGRLEQYF. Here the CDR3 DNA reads TGCGCCAGCAGTGAGTCGACTAGCGGGAGGCTGGAGCAGTACTTC.

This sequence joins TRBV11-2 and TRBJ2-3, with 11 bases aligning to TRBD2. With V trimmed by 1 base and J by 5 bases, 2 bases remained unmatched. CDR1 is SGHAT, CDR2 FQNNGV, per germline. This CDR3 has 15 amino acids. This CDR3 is CASSLGGLAVDTQYF. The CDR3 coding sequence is TGTGCCAGCAGCTTAGGGGGACTAGCGGTAGATACGCAGTATTTT.

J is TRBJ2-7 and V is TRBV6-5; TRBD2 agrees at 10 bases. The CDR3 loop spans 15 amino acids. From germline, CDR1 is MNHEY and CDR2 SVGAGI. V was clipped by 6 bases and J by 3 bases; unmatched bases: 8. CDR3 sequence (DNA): TGTGCCAGCAGACACCCTAGCGGGAGTCTCTACGAGCAGTACTTC. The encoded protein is CASRHPSGSLYEQYF.

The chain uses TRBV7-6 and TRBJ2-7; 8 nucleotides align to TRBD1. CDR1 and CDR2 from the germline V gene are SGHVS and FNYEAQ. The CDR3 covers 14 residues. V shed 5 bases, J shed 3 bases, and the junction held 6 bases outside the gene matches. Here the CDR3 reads CASSLGTGVYEQYF. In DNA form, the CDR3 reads TGTGCCAGCAGCCTCGGGACAGGAGTCTACGAGCAGTACTTC.

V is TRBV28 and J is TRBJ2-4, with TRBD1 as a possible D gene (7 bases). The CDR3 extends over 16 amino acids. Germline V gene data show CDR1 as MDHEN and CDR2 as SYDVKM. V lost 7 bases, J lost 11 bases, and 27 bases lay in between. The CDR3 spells CASTPPGRGPGEVQYF. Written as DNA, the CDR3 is TGTGCCAGCACCCCTCCGGGTAGGGGGCCGGGAGAGGTTCAGTACTTC.

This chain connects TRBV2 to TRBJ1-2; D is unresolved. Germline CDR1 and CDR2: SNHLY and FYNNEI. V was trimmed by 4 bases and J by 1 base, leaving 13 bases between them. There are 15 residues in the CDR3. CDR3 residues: CASSASRVLNYGYTF. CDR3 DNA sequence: TGTGCCAGCAGTGCTTCAAGGGTACTTAACTATGGCTACACCTTC.